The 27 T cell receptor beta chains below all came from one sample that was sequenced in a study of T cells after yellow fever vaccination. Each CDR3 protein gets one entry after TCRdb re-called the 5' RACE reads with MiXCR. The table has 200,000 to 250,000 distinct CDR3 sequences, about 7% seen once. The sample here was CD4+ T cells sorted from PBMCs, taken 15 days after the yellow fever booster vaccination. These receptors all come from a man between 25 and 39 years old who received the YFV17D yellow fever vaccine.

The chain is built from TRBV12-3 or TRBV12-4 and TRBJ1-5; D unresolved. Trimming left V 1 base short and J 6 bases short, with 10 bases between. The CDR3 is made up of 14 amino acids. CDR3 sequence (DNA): TGTGCCAGCAGTTTAGGACGGAGCTTTCAGCCCCAGCATTTT. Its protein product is CASSLGRSFQPQHF.

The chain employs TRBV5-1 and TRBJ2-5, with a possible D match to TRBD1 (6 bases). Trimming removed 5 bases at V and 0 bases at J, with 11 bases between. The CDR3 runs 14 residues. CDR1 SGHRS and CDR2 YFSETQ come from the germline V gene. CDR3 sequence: CASRQRTDQETQYF. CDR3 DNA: TGCGCCAGCAGACAAAGGACAGACCAAGAGACCCAGTACTTC.

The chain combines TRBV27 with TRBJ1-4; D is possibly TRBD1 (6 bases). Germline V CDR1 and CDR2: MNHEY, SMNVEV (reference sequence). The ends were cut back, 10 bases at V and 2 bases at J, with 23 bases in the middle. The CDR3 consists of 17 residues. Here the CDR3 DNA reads TGTGCCAACCAGCCGGGACACGAACAGAACACTAATGAAAAACTGTTTTTT. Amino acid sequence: CANQPGHEQNTNEKLFF. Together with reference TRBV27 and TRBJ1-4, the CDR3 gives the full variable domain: EAQVTQNPRYLITVTGKKLTVTCSQNMNHEYMSWYRQDPGLGLRQIYYSMNVEVTDKGDVPEGYKVSRKEKRNFPLILESPSPNQTSLYFCANQPGHEQNTNEKLFFGSGTQLSVL.

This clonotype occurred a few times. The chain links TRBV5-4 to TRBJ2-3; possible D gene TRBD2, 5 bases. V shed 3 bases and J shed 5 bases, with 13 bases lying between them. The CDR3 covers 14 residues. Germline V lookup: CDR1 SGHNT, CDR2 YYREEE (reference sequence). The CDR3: CASSSGWEKDTQYF. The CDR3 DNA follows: TGTGCCAGCAGCTCTGGGTGGGAGAAAGATACGCAGTATTTT.

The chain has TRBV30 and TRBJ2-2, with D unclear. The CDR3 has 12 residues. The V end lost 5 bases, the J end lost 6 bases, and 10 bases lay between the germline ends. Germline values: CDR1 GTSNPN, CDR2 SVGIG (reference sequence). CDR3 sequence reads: CAWAKGPGELFF. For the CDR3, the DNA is TGTGCCTGGGCAAAGGGTCCCGGGGAGCTGTTTTTT.

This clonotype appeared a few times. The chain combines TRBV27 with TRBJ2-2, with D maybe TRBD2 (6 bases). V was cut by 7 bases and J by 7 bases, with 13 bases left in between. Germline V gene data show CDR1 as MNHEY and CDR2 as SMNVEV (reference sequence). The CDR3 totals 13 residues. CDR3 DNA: TGTGCCAGCAAGGAAGCGGGTGTCGGGGAGCTGTTTTTT. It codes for CASKEAGVGELFF.

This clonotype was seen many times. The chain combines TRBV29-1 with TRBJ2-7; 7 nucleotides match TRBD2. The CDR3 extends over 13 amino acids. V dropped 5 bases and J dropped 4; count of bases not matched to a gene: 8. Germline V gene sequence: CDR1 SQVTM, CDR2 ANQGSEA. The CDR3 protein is CSVLGGRAYEQYF. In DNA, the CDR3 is TGCAGCGTTCTCGGTGGGAGGGCGTACGAGCAGTACTTC.

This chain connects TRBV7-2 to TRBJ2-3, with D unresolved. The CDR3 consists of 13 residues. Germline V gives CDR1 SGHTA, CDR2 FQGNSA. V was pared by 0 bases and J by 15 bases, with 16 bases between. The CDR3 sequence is CASSLASTPPAYF. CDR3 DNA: TGTGCCAGCAGCTTAGCGAGCACCCCGCCGGCCTATTTT. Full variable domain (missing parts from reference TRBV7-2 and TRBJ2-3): GAGVSQSPSNKVTEKGKDVELRCDPISGHTALYWYRQSLGQGLEFLIYFQGNSAPDKSGLPSDRFSAERTGGSVSTLTIQRTQQEDSAVYLCASSLASTPPAYFGPGTRLTVL.

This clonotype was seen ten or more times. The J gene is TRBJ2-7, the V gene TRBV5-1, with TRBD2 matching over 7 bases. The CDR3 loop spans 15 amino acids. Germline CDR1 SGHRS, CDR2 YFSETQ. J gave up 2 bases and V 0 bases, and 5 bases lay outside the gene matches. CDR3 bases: TGCGCCAGCAGCTTGGCCGCTAGCGGAGCCTACGAGCAGTACTTC. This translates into CASSLAASGAYEQYF.

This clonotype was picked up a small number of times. CDR3: CASSSTSGRGGETQYF. The CDR3 DNA follows: TGTGCCAGCAGCTCGACTAGCGGGAGAGGAGGAGAGACCCAGTACTTC. The chain carries TRBV5-4 and TRBJ2-5; 12 positions match TRBD2. J gave up 4 bases and V 3 bases, and 7 bases lay outside the gene matches. Germline CDR1 and CDR2: SGHNT and YYREEE (reference sequence). This CDR3 comprises 16 residues.

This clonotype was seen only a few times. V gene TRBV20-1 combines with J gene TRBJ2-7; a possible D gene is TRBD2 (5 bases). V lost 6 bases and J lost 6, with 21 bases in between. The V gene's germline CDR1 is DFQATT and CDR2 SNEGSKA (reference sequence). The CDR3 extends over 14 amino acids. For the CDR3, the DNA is TGCAGTGCCGAGGTTCATGGACTCGGATCCGAGCAGTACTTC. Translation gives CSAEVHGLGSEQYF.

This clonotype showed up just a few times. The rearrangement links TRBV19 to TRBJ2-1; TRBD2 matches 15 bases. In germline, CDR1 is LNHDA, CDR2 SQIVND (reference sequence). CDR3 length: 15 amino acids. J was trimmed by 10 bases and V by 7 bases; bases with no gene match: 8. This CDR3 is CASTMAGTSGREQFF. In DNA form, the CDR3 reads TGTGCCAGTACCATGGCCGGGACTAGCGGGAGGGAGCAGTTCTTC.

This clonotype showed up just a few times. The CDR3 is CASSLGGDRAAFF. The CDR3 nucleotides read TGCGCCAGCAGCTTGGGGGGGGACAGGGCCGCTTTCTTT. V gene TRBV5-1 combines with J gene TRBJ1-1; 9 bases agree with TRBD1. Germline CDR1 reads SGHRS; CDR2 reads YFSETQ. There are 13 residues in the CDR3. The V gene end was trimmed by 0 bases and the J gene end by 11 bases; junction bases not matched to a gene: 5.

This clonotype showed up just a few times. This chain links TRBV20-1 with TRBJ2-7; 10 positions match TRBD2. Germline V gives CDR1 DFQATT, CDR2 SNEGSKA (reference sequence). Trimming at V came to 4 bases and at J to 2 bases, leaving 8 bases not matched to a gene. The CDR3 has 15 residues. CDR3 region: CSAISGRASPYEQYF. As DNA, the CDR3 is TGCAGTGCTATCAGCGGGAGGGCCTCTCCCTACGAGCAGTACTTC.

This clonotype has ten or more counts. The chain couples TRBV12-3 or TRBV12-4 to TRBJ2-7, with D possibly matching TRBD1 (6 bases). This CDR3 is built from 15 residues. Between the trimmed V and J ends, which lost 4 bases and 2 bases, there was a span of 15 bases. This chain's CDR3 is CASSSQRTVTYEQYF. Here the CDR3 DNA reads TGTGCCAGCAGTTCACAACGGACAGTTACCTACGAGCAGTACTTC.

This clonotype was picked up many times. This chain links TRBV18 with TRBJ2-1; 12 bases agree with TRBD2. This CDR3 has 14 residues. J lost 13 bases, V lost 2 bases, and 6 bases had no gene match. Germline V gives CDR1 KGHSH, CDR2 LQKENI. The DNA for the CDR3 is TGTGCCAGCTCACCATCGGGACTAGCGGGTGGCCAGTTCTTC. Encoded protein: CASSPSGLAGGQFF.

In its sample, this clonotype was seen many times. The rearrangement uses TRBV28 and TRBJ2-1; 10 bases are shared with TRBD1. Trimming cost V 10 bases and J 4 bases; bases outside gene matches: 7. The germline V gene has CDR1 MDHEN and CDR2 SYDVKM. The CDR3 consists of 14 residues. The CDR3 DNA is TGTGCCACCATAACGGGACAGGGGTACAATGAGCAGTTCTTC. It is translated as CATITGQGYNEQFF.

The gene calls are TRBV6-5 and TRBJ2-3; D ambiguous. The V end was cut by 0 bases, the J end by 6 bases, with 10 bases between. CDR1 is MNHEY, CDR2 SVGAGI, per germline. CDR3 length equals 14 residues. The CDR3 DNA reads TGTGCCAGCAGTTACTCACCCAAGACGGATACGCAGTATTTT. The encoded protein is CASSYSPKTDTQYF.

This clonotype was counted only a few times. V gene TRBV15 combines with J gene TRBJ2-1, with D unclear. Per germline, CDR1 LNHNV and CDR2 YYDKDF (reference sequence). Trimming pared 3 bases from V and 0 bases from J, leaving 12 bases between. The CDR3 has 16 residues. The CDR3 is CATSRNLLSSYNEQFF. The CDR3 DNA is TGTGCCACCAGCAGGAACCTCTTAAGCTCCTACAATGAGCAGTTCTTC.

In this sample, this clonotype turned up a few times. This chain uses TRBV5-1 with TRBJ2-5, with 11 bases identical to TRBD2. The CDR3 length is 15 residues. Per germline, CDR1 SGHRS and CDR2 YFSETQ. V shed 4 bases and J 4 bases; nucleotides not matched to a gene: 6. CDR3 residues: CASSGYLAGGETQYF. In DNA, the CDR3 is TGCGCCAGCAGCGGATACCTAGCGGGAGGAGAGACCCAGTACTTC.

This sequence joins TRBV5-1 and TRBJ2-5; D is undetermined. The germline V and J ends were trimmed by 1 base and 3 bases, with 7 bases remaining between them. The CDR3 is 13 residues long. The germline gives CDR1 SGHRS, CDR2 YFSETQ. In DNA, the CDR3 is TGCGCCAGCAGCTTGATGGGCGAAGAGACCCAGTACTTC. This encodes CASSLMGEETQYF.

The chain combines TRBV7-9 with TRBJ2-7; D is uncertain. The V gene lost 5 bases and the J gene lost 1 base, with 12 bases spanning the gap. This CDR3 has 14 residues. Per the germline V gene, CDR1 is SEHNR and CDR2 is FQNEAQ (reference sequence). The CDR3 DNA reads TGTGCCAGCAGCCCGGTGCCGGATTCCTACGAGCAGTACTTC. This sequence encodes CASSPVPDSYEQYF.

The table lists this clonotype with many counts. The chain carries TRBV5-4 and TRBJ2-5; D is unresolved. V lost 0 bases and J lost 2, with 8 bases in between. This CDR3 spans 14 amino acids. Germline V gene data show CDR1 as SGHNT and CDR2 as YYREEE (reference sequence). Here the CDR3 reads CASSLGTAQETQYF. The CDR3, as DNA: TGTGCCAGCAGCTTGGGAACAGCTCAAGAGACCCAGTACTTC.

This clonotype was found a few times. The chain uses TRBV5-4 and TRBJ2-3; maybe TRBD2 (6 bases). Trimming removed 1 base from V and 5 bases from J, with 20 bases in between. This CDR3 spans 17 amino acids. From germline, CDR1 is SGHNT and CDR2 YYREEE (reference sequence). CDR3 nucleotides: TGTGCCAGCAGCTTGACTGGAGCAGGGAGGCGGGAAGATACGCAGTATTTT. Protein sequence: CASSLTGAGRREDTQYF.

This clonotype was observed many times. CDR3 in amino acids: CASSAKPTQYF. DNA of the CDR3: TGTGCCAGCAGTGCAAAGCCGACCCAGTACTTC. V and J are TRBV28 and TRBJ2-5; D is unresolved. Between the trimmed V and J ends, which lost 5 bases and 7 bases, there was a span of 8 bases. From germline, CDR1 is MDHEN and CDR2 SYDVKM. This CDR3 spans 11 amino acids.

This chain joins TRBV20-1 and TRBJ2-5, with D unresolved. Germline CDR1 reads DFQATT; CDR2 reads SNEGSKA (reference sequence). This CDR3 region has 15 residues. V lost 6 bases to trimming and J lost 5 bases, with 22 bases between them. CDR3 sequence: CSAPEGTGDGETQYF. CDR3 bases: TGCAGTGCCCCGGAAGGTACGGGCGACGGGGAGACCCAGTACTTC.

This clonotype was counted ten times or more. This CDR3 reads CASSVHRNNYGYTF. CDR3 coding DNA: TGTGCCAGCTCAGTCCATCGAAACAACTATGGCTACACCTTC. This chain connects TRBV6-2 or TRBV6-3 to TRBJ1-2, with unresolved D. This CDR3 has 14 amino acids. Deletions cut 8 bases from V and 2 bases from J, with 15 bases between. Germline V lookup: CDR1 MNHEY, CDR2 SVGEGT.